These 26 T cell receptor beta chains share one sample of origin, sequenced in a study of blood T cell repertoires in COVID-19. Assay used: immunoSEQ multiplex PCR; TCRdb lists only in-frame clones, some missing. The sample yields hundreds of thousands of clones, approximately 89% seen once. Sequencing was performed on peripheral blood. Receptors originate from a man younger than 30 with COVID-19, enrolled during active disease.

The chain combines TRBV2 with TRBJ1-2; D may be TRBD1 (5 bases). The CDR3 covers 13 residues. V was pared by 6 bases and J by 6 bases, with 14 bases between. CDR1 SNHLY and CDR2 FYNNEI come from the germline V gene. DNA of the CDR3: TGTGCCAGCAGCGCCTTACGGGGGGATGGCTACACCTTC. Amino acids: CASSALRGDGYTF.

The chain uses TRBV27 and TRBJ2-3; perhaps TRBD2 as D (6 bases). Germline V CDR1 and CDR2: MNHEY, SMNVEV (reference sequence). The ends were cut back, 1 base at V and 1 base at J, with 9 bases in the middle. The CDR3 is made up of 15 amino acids. The CDR3 reads CASSLLGGGTDTQYF. Written as DNA, the CDR3 is TGTGCCAGCAGTTTATTAGGCGGGGGCACAGATACGCAGTATTTT.

The J gene is TRBJ2-1, the V gene TRBV27, with D unclear. The CDR3 runs 14 residues. V was clipped by 3 bases and J by 10 bases, with 16 bases between them. Per germline, CDR1 MNHEY and CDR2 SMNVEV (reference sequence). The CDR3 DNA reads TGTGCCAGCAGTTTGGGCTATCTCATCAGCGAGCAGTTCTTC. It codes for CASSLGYLISEQFF.

V and J are TRBV5-1 and TRBJ2-1; perhaps TRBD2 as D (7 bases). Trimming shortened V by 0 bases and J by 0 bases, and 19 bases separated the two germline ends. Germline loops: CDR1 SGHRS, CDR2 YFSETQ. This CDR3 region has 19 residues. DNA for the CDR3: TGCGCCAGCAGCTTGGTTCGGGGGGCCCCTGGAAGCTCCTACAATGAGCAGTTCTTC. Protein sequence: CASSLVRGAPGSSYNEQFF.

The rearrangement joins TRBV7-9 to TRBJ2-7; TRBD2 is a possible D gene (6 bases). V gave up 5 bases and J gave up 0 bases, with 11 bases separating them. The CDR3 is 14 residues long. CDR1 SEHNR and CDR2 FQNEAQ come from the germline V gene (reference sequence). For the CDR3, the DNA is TGTGCCAGCAGCCAGGCGGGGAACTCCTACGAGCAGTACTTC. Its translation: CASSQAGNSYEQYF.

As regards this clone: The sample has other DNA sequences that encode this CDR3 too. The chain uses TRBV5-6 and TRBJ2-2, with 7 bases identical to TRBD1. Germline loops: CDR1 SGHDT, CDR2 YYEEEE. The V and J ends lost 3 bases and 0 bases, in that order; junction bases with no gene match: 2. The CDR3 runs 15 residues. CDR3 DNA: TGTGCCAGCAGCTGGGACAGAGCGAACACCGGGGAGCTGTTTTTT. Translation gives CASSWDRANTGELFF.

This clone was seen only a few times. This chain links TRBV5-4 with TRBJ1-5; no clear D gene. The V end lost 0 bases, the J end lost 4 bases, and 5 bases lay between the germline ends. The CDR3 runs to 13 residues. Germline CDR1 SGHNT, CDR2 YYREEE (reference sequence). The CDR3 sequence is CASSLDRNQPQHF. In nucleotides, the CDR3 is TGTGCCAGCAGCTTGGACAGAAATCAGCCCCAGCATTTT.

The chain combines TRBV6-6 with TRBJ1-6; TRBD1 aligns across 8 bases. CDR3 length equals 14 residues. V shed 4 bases and J 7 bases; nucleotides not matched to a gene: 3. Looked up from germline, CDR1 is MNHNY and CDR2 is SVGAGI (reference sequence). In DNA, the CDR3 is TGTGCCAGCAGTTCGGACAGGGTGAATTCACCCCTCCACTTT. Translation: CASSSDRVNSPLHF.

This chain links TRBV6-1 with TRBJ2-1; TRBD2 agrees at 7 bases. The V gene end was trimmed by 3 bases and the J gene end by 2 bases; junction bases not matched to a gene: 1. In germline, CDR1 is MNHNS, CDR2 SASEGT. This CDR3 comprises 14 residues. CDR3 sequence: CASSEGGAYNEQFF. CDR3 nucleotides: TGTGCCAGCAGTGAGGGGGGGGCCTACAATGAGCAGTTCTTC.

This chain links TRBV6-5 with TRBJ1-1; 9 nucleotides line up with TRBD1. Germline V lookup: CDR1 MNHEY, CDR2 SVGAGI. CDR3 length: 14 residues. Trimming cost V 8 bases and J 1 base; bases outside gene matches: 5. CDR3 nucleotides: TGTGCCAGCGGGGGACAGGGCACGAACACTGAAGCTTTCTTT. It specifies CASGGQGTNTEAFF.

The chain carries TRBV18 and TRBJ2-3; D gene uncertain. Trimming cost V 3 bases and J 2 bases, with 12 bases left between them. Germline loops: CDR1 KGHSH, CDR2 LQKENI. The CDR3 length is 15 residues. CDR3 coding DNA: TGTGCCAGCTCACCTAAGAGGCAGTTCACAGATACGCAGTATTTT. It encodes CASSPKRQFTDTQYF. Looking up the rest from reference TRBV18 and TRBJ2-3 gives the full variable domain: NAGVMQNPRHLVRRRGQEARLRCSPMKGHSHVYWYRQLPEEGLKFMVYLQKENIIDESGMPKERFSAEFPKEGPSILRIQQVVRGDSAAYFCASSPKRQFTDTQYFGPGTRLTVL.

The table lists this clone with a few counts. The chain links TRBV7-3 to TRBJ2-1, with D tentatively TRBD2 (6 bases). The CDR3 loop spans 14 amino acids. Germline V lookup: CDR1 SGHTA, CDR2 FQGTGA. The germline V and J ends were trimmed by 5 bases and 6 bases, with 14 bases remaining between them. The DNA of the CDR3 is TGTGCCAGCAGCCTCGCCTCGGGACTCAATGAGCAGTTCTTC. This sequence encodes CASSLASGLNEQFF. The full variable domain, with the rest looked up from reference TRBV7-3 and TRBJ2-1, is GAGVSQTPSNKVTEKGKYVELRCDPISGHTALYWYRQSLGQGPEFLIYFQGTGAADDSGLPNDRFFAVRPEGSVSTLKIQRTERGDSAVYLCASSLASGLNEQFFGPGTRLTVL.

The chain couples TRBV11-2 to TRBJ2-2, with D perhaps TRBD2 (6 bases). The germline V gene encodes CDR1 SGHAT and CDR2 FQNNGV. This CDR3 contains 17 residues. The ends were cut back, 1 base at V and 6 bases at J, with 18 bases in the middle. The CDR3, as DNA: TGTGCCAGCAGCTTAGGGTCTCTTAGAAGGGAGGCCGGGGAGCTGTTTTTT. Translated, it gives CASSLGSLRREAGELFF.

The chain has TRBV11-1 and TRBJ1-1, with D possibly TRBD1 on 5 matching bases. The germline V gene encodes CDR1 SGHAT and CDR2 FQDESV (reference sequence). V was cut by 4 bases and J by 2 bases, with 8 bases left in between. This CDR3 has 13 amino acids. The CDR3 DNA reads TGTGCCAGCAGCTGGGGCCTAAACACTGAAGCTTTCTTT. This encodes CASSWGLNTEAFF.

The rearrangement uses TRBV6-1 and TRBJ1-4, with D uncertain. This CDR3 comprises 13 residues. Germline V lookup: CDR1 MNHNS, CDR2 SASEGT. Trimming took off 0 bases at V and 8 bases at J, with 7 bases between the two ends. The CDR3 sequence is CASSEALWEKLFF. The CDR3 DNA sequence: TGTGCCAGCAGTGAAGCGCTATGGGAAAAACTGTTTTTT.

This chain links TRBV5-4 with TRBJ1-1; TRBD1 matches at 10 bases. V gave up 9 bases and J gave up 5 bases; unmatched junction bases: 7. The CDR3 is made up of 13 amino acids. CDR1 and CDR2 (germline): SGHNT, YYREEE (reference sequence). The CDR3 loop reads CAIPDRGRTEAFF. CDR3 DNA sequence: TGTGCCATCCCAGACAGGGGGCGGACTGAAGCTTTCTTT.

Only a few counts were recorded for this clone. This chain links TRBV20-1 with TRBJ1-1; 8 bases map to TRBD1. The CDR3 contains 11 residues. The germline CDR1 and CDR2 sequences are DFQATT and SNEGSKA (reference sequence). V lost 6 bases and J lost 5; bases outside the gene matches: 2. The CDR3 DNA reads as TGCAGTGCCCGACAGGGGACTGAAGCTTTCTTT. This gives the protein CSARQGTEAFF.

The chain recombines TRBV20-1 with TRBJ2-1, with D possibly being TRBD2 (5 bases). CDR3 length: 14 residues. The V end was cut by 3 bases, the J end by 7 bases, with 16 bases between. The V gene's germline CDR1 is DFQATT and CDR2 SNEGSKA (reference sequence). The chain's CDR3 is CSASGWERLNEQFF. The CDR3 DNA is TGCAGTGCTAGTGGCTGGGAGCGTCTAAATGAGCAGTTCTTC.

The rearrangement links TRBV2 to TRBJ2-7; tentative D call: TRBD1 (6 bases). The CDR3 sequence is 15 residues long. V lost 1 base to trimming and J lost 7 bases, with 17 bases between them. The V gene's germline CDR1 is SNHLY and CDR2 FYNNEI. The CDR3 coding sequence is TGTGCCAGCAGTGAAGACAGTGGGGGCCATTGGGAGCAGTACTTC. This translates into CASSEDSGGHWEQYF.

This clone showed up just once. Other DNA sequences in this sample translate to the same CDR3. The chain employs TRBV5-1 and TRBJ2-5; the D is unclear. The CDR3 totals 13 residues. The V and J ends lost 2 bases and 2 bases respectively, with 7 bases between them. The V gene's germline CDR1 is SGHRS and CDR2 YFSETQ. The CDR3 here is CASSLGVQETQYF. The CDR3 DNA is TGCGCCAGCAGCTTAGGAGTTCAAGAGACCCAGTACTTC.

This clone was seen only a few times. V is TRBV12-3 or TRBV12-4 and J is TRBJ2-7; 7 nucleotides line up with TRBD2. The CDR3 has 13 residues. Trimming cost V 3 bases and J 7 bases; bases outside gene matches: 6. The CDR3, as DNA: TGTGCCAGCAGTTTCGGGACTATGGGGGAGCAGTACTTC. It translates to CASSFGTMGEQYF.

J is TRBJ1-2 and V is TRBV3-1 (or the pseudogene TRBV3-2); possibly TRBD1 for D (6 bases). The V and J ends lost 5 bases and 8 bases respectively, with 21 bases between them. Germline V gene lookup returns CDR1 LGHDT and CDR2 YNNKEL (reference sequence). The CDR3 is 15 residues long. In DNA form, the CDR3 reads TGTGCCAGCAGCAAAAGGCAGGTACAGGGTCGCGGCTACACCTTC. Translation: CASSKRQVQGRGYTF.

V gene TRBV7-9 combines with J gene TRBJ1-1; D not resolved. Germline V CDR1 and CDR2: SEHNR, FQNEAQ (reference sequence). CDR3 size: 12 residues. V was shortened by 2 bases and J by 7 bases, with 8 bases between the two germline ends. The CDR3 DNA reads TGTGCCAGCAGCTTATCCAGCGGTGAAGCTTTCTTT. It codes for CASSLSSGEAFF.

The chain has TRBV2 and TRBJ2-3, with no clear D. The CDR3 extends over 14 amino acids. The germline V and J ends were trimmed by 7 bases and 1 base, with 12 bases remaining between them. From germline, CDR1 is SNHLY and CDR2 FYNNEI. The CDR3 DNA sequence: TGTGCCAGCAACTTCAGGAAAGGCACAGATACGCAGTATTTT. Translated, it gives CASNFRKGTDTQYF. Full variable domain (remainder filled in from reference TRBV2 and TRBJ2-3): EPEVTQTPSHQVTQMGQEVILRCVPISNHLYFYWYRQILGQKVEFLVSFYNNEISEKSEIFDDQFSVERPDGSNFTLKIRSTKLEDSAMYFCASNFRKGTDTQYFGPGTRLTVL.

This chain connects TRBV15 to TRBJ2-7; the match to TRBD2 covers 13 bases. V lost 5 bases to trimming and J lost 5 bases; unmatched junction nucleotides: 6. The germline V gene encodes CDR1 LNHNV and CDR2 YYDKDF (reference sequence). This CDR3 has 15 residues. As DNA, the CDR3 is TGTGCCACCAGCTCGGGACTAGCGGGAATCAACGAGCAGTACTTC. Its translation: CATSSGLAGINEQYF.

This chain connects TRBV28 to TRBJ2-2, with D possibly matching TRBD1 (5 bases). CDR3 length: 18 amino acids. Deletions cut 4 bases from V and 1 base from J, with 19 bases between. Germline loops: CDR1 MDHEN, CDR2 SYDVKM. The CDR3 DNA reads as TGTGCCAGCAGTTCGATGGTGGGGCAAGGGGTGAACACCGGGGAGCTGTTTTTT. It translates to CASSSMVGQGVNTGELFF. The variable domain in full, with the rest retrieved from reference TRBV28 and TRBJ2-2, is DVKVTQSSRYLVKRTGEKVFLECVQDMDHENMFWYRQDPGLGLRLIYFSYDVKMKEKGDIPEGYSVSREKKERFSLILESASTNQTSMYLCASSSMVGQGVNTGELFFGEGSRLTVL.